This TCR beta chain was recovered during a study of CD8 T cells in Susac syndrome. Study-wide results and caveats: By the study's own acknowledgment, its TCR sequencing and HLA analysis included relatively few individuals.

A few counts support this clonotype. Its specificity is not known. TCR beta from blood CD8+ and CD4+ T cells was sequenced. Random hexamers primed reverse transcription of about 0.5 to 1 ug RNA. Each CDR3 protein gets one entry after TCRdb re-called the immunoSEQ multiplex PCR reads with MiXCR. Of 100,000 or so distinct CDR3 sequences detected, 85% to 95% appear once; the ten largest clones hold about 0.12%. The germline V and J ends were trimmed by 6 bases and 5 bases, with 22 bases remaining between them. CDR3 length: 16 amino acids. In germline, CDR1 is MNHNS, CDR2 SASEGT. J is TRBJ1-1 and V is TRBV6-1, with a possible D match to TRBD1 (5 bases). The receptor's source is a human donor in good health. The sequencing sample was made of CD8+ T cells from PBMCs. Here the CDR3 DNA reads TGTGCCAGCAGCTTCGGACCCAACACCGGGGCAACTGAAGCTTTCTTT. As protein: CASSFGPNTGATEAFF.